This T cell receptor (beta chain) appears in the sequencing data of a study of blood T cells in healthy people across ages (dated by TCRdb to the mid-2010s). Background on the whole study: In model experiments, roughly one uniquely barcoded TCR beta cDNA molecule per two T cells was captured by template switching. Age-related changes in TCR beta repertoire diversity were measured in the study by deep sequencing normalized with unique cDNA molecular identifiers. Four age groups were formed from the donors: young (average approximately 16 years), middle-aged (around 39), aged (approximately 60) and long-lived (less than 85). Donors of different ages were randomly distributed across sequencing lanes to avoid experimental bias. Two additional independent replicas of 1 million unique cDNA reads from the same blood draw were analyzed for two donors (one aged 18 to 30 and one aged 80 or older). The paper as a whole reports these results and caveats: As age increased, observed TCR beta diversity per million T cells dropped in a roughly linear way, and a significant reduction was already evident by age about 40. Total diversity estimates from one million sequenced T cells were considered lower bounds and underestimates. Compared with the aged group, the long-lived group had more naive CD4+ T cells, fewer expanded clones and increased TCR diversity, a pattern suggesting age selection. Bulk unsorted PBMC profiling prevented conclusive comparison of naive and antigen-experienced compartments. Observed TCR beta diversity correlated strongly with the percentage of naive T cells measured by flow cytometry. The CMV infection status of donors was not known, potentially confounding age-related changes in expanded clonotypes.

The receptor library was made with 5' RACE. Instrument on record: Illumina HiSeq 2500. A second PCR of about 6 to 11 cycles was run with a J-beta primer mix and a sample-barcoded 5' primer. Each TCR beta cDNA molecule received a unique molecular identifier from a template-switch 5' adaptor carrying 12 random nucleotides. At least 2.5 million CDR3-containing paired-end reads were obtained from each sample. The Mint cDNA synthesis kit, primed by a TRBC-specific oligonucleotide, was used to synthesize first-strand cDNA from all RNA. All cDNA was treated with uracil-DNA glycosylase and then went through a first 18-cycle PCR with the universal primers M1SS and BC2_uni_R. The original pipeline was this. For normalization, 1 million high-quality reads, each with a distinct molecular identifier, were randomly selected from each sample. Reads sharing molecular identifiers were discarded rather than binned into consensus sequences. MiTCR, with a Q25 quality threshold and the strictest error-elimination algorithm, was used for CDR3 identification, clonotype clustering and error correction. A nonparametric unseen species model using Euler transformation provided a lower-bound estimate of total TCR beta diversity. TCRdb trimmed the raw reads at Q25, called clones with MiXCR and kept productive beta chains. Rows with one shared CDR3 protein collapse into an entry with the most common genes and DNA. TCRdb, rather than the study authors, made the V and J calls. For this sample the table gives under 950,000 distinct CDR3 sequences, of which 22% were detected only once. About 20% of the sample is taken by the ten largest.

Concerning this clonotype: The specificity of this receptor is unknown. Per-nucleotide qualities are absent, and no much larger clonotype sits a single base away.

CDR1 and CDR2 were assigned from the germline V gene (reference sequence) as SGHKS and YYEKEE. V and J lose 3 bases and 0 bases, and a span of 10 bases separates them. The CDR3 covers 15 residues, taking in both the cysteine and the phenylalanine. Of all the DNA, just the CDR3 is kept, 45 bases in frame from base 1. The roughly 39 donors, aged about 6 to 95 years, were systemically healthy Caucasian individuals from Russia. Around 9.9 milliliters of peripheral blood were collected from each donor into EDTA-treated Vacutainer tubes. Ficoll-Paque density-gradient centrifugation was used to isolate PBMCs, with at least 6 million per sample. Total RNA, at least 5 micrograms per sample, was extracted from PBMCs with Trizol reagent. For every donor, an aliquot of PBMCs went through flow cytometry to measure the percentages of naive CD45RAhigh/CD27high T cells.

The sequence came from a man in his 70s in good health. The sample was blood. The chain joins TRBV5-5 to TRBJ1-3; the D gene lacks a confident call. The DNA sequence is TGTGCCAGCAGCTCGCTGGACCTCTCTGGAAACACCATATATTTT. This translates into CASSSLDLSGNTIYF.